This section outlines one TCR beta chain sequence together with its context. In germline, CDR1 is PRHDT, CDR2 FYEKMQ (reference sequence). The trim removed 3 bases at V and 1 base at J, leaving 14 bases unmatched. This CDR3 comprises 19 residues. These data belong to a study of blood T cell repertoires in COVID-19. Libraries were prepared by immunoSEQ multiplex PCR; TCRdb keeps only in-frame clonotypes and omits some of them. In the table there are about 350,000 clones, roughly 90% of which are singletons. Individuals drawn from some 25 US areas were about 18 to 95 years old. Within 2 weeks before study entry, exposed participants met a COVID-19 case.

The rearrangement uses TRBV13 and TRBJ2-3, with 9 bases identical to TRBD2. This clonotype was sampled from a woman under 40 who had been exposed to COVID-19. Input material: PBMCs or T cells enriched from blood (not recorded which). CDR3 nucleotides: TGTGCCAGCAGCTTGTACGGAGCGGGAGGACCCCCCCGCACAGATACGCAGTATTTT. Translated: CASSLYGAGGPPRTDTQYF.